A single sample gave rise to the 8 T cell receptor beta chains below, sequenced in a study of STAT3 mutations in large granular lymphocyte leukemia. Study-wide results and limits: Every T-cell large granular lymphocyte leukemia patient had at least one immunodominant TCR beta clonotype.

The table came from immunoSEQ multiplex PCR; TCRdb's copy has only in-frame clones and leaves some out. Of around 10,000 clones detected, 50% to 60% appear once; the ten largest clones hold 9%. These receptors have no identified antigens. The sample taken for sequencing was peripheral blood mononuclear cells. These receptors came from a boy aged 5-17 years with T-cell large granular lymphocyte leukemia. Some clones in this sample may be carry-over from other donors' samples.

This clone was detected a few times. The chain employs TRBV5-4 and TRBJ2-4; D gene unclear. This CDR3 is 13 amino acids long. V was cut by 0 bases and J by 8 bases, with 9 bases left in between. Germline V gene lookup returns CDR1 SGHNT and CDR2 YYREEE (reference sequence). Written as DNA, the CDR3 is TGTGCCAGCAGCTTGGCCGAAGGAGACATTCAGTACTTC. This translates into CASSLAEGDIQYF.

The CDR3 DNA reads TGTGCCAGCAGGCTTGGACAGGGGGCGAGCTATGGCTACACCTTC. Protein product: CASRLGQGASYGYTF. The gene calls are TRBV6-1 and TRBJ1-2, with 11 bases fitting TRBD1. The germline V gene has CDR1 MNHNS and CDR2 SASEGT. J gave up 4 bases and V 6 bases, and 7 bases lay outside the gene matches. The CDR3 contains 15 residues.

The V gene is TRBV5-1, the J gene TRBJ1-4; a possible D gene is TRBD1 (5 bases). The germline V gene encodes CDR1 SGHRS and CDR2 YFSETQ. The CDR3 sequence is 12 residues long. V lost 0 bases, J lost 12 bases, and 9 bases lay in between. The CDR3 region has the DNA TGCGCCAGCAGCTTGGCGCAGGGCGAACTGTTTTTT. This gives the protein CASSLAQGELFF.

The V call is TRBV18, the J call TRBJ1-6; D is possibly TRBD1 (6 bases). Trimming removed 4 bases from V and 4 bases from J, with 17 bases in between. CDR1 KGHSH and CDR2 LQKENI come from the germline V gene. This CDR3 region has 17 residues. CDR3 protein: CASSLYTTGRYNSPLHF. CDR3 DNA sequence: TGTGCCAGCTCACTATACACGACAGGACGATATAATTCACCCCTCCACTTT. The full variable domain, in which reference TRBV18 and TRBJ1-6 provide the parts outside the CDR3, is NAGVMQNPRHLVRRRGQEARLRCSPMKGHSHVYWYRQLPEEGLKFMVYLQKENIIDESGMPKERFSAEFPKEGPSILRIQQVVRGDSAAYFCASSLYTTGRYNSPLHFGNGTRLTVT.

CDR3 sequence reads: CAWSRQGPYEQYF. CDR3 nucleotide sequence: TGTGCCTGGAGTCGGCAGGGGCCCTACGAGCAGTACTTC. The chain links TRBV30 to TRBJ2-7; tentatively, D is TRBD1 (6 bases). The CDR3 runs to 13 residues. The V end lost 2 bases, the J end lost 2 bases, and 10 bases lay between the germline ends. Germline-derived CDR1 and CDR2 are GTSNPN and SVGIG (reference sequence). The full variable domain, in which reference TRBV30 and TRBJ2-7 provide the parts outside the CDR3, is SQTIHQWPATLVQPVGSPLSLECTVEGTSNPNLYWYRQAAGRGLQLLFYSVGIGQISSEVPQNLSASRPQDRQFILSSKKLLLSDSGFYLCAWSRQGPYEQYFGPGTRLTVT.

V usage is TRBV5-4 and J usage is TRBJ2-7; 8 positions match TRBD2. Trimming cost V 4 bases and J 1 base; bases outside gene matches: 10. The CDR3 extends over 16 amino acids. CDR1 is SGHNT, CDR2 YYREEE, per germline (reference sequence). The chain's CDR3 is CASSSGRRGRSYEQYF. DNA of the CDR3: TGTGCCAGCAGCAGCGGGAGAAGGGGAAGGTCCTACGAGCAGTACTTC.

This clone was detected only a few times. The chain recombines TRBV5-4 with TRBJ2-7, with 8 bases lining up with TRBD1. The CDR3 contains 15 residues. Germline trimming cut 0 bases from V and 6 bases from J; bases unmatched to any gene: 8. Germline V CDR1 and CDR2: SGHNT, YYREEE (reference sequence). CDR3 in amino acids: CASSLVPGGSSEQYF. CDR3 nucleotide sequence: TGTGCCAGCAGCTTGGTTCCAGGGGGCTCTTCCGAGCAGTACTTC.

The chain employs TRBV27 and TRBJ2-6; D is uncertain. V was pared by 2 bases and J by 0 bases, with 14 bases between. This CDR3 has 18 residues. CDR1 and CDR2 (germline): MNHEY, SMNVEV (reference sequence). The CDR3 DNA follows: TGTGCCAGCAGTTTAAGGGCGGAGATACCCTCTGGGGCCAACGTCCTGACTTTC. It is translated as CASSLRAEIPSGANVLTF.